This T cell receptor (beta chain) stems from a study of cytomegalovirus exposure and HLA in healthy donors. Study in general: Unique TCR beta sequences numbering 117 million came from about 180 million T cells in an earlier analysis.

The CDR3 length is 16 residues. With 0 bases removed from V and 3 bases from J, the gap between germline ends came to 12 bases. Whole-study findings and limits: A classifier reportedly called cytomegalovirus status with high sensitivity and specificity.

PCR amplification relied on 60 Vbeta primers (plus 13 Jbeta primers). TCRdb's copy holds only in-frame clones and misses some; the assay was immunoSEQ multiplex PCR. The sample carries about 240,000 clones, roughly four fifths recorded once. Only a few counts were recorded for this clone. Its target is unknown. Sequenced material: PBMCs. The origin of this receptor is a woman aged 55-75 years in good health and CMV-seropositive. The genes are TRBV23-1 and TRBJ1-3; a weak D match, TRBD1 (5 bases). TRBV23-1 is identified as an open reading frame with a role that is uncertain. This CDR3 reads CASSQSQGLYGNTIYF. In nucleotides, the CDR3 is TGCGCCAGCAGTCAATCTCAGGGTCTTTATGGAAACACCATATATTTT.